Each of the 27 T cell receptor beta chains below was sequenced from the same sample in a study of monozygotic twins with inflammatory bowel disease (dated by TCRdb to 2018 to 2020). Libraries came from 5' RACE. Instrument used: Illumina HiSeq 2500. TCRdb reprocessed the reads, and each CDR3 protein sequence is entered once, without DNA. This sample's table carries roughly 170,000 distinct CDR3 sequences. The leading ten clones occupy roughly 7.4% of the sample. What was sequenced was blood. All receptors derive from a human donor with ulcerative colitis or Crohn's disease, or a healthy co-twin of an affected twin (not recorded which).

This rearrangement joins TRBV5-4 to TRBJ1-2; TCRdb reports TRBD1, a call that lacks DNA to check it against. The CDR3 has 15 amino acids. Looked up from germline, CDR1 is SGHNT and CDR2 is YYREEE (reference sequence). CDR3 sequence: CASRHPTGGNYGYTF.

V gene TRBV11-2 combines with J gene TRBJ2-4; TCRdb outputs TRBD1, but without DNA this stays unchecked. The CDR3 length is 16 residues. The germline V gene encodes CDR1 SGHAT and CDR2 FQNNGV. CDR3 in amino acids: CASSLDYRQIGNIQYF.

The CDR3: CASSRKQTEISIAGELFF. This sequence joins TRBV4-3 and TRBJ2-2. The germline V gene has CDR1 LGHNA and CDR2 YSLEER. The CDR3 loop spans 18 amino acids.

The chain links TRBV28 to TRBJ2-7; TCRdb indicates TRBD2, and absent DNA this call remains unverified. The CDR3 is made up of 14 amino acids. Germline-derived CDR1 and CDR2 are MDHEN and SYDVKM. CDR3 amino acids: CASSLTGGPYEQYF.

J is TRBJ1-2 and V is TRBV6-5; TCRdb names TRBD1, which stays unverified in the absence of DNA. This CDR3 comprises 15 residues. Germline values: CDR1 MNHEY, CDR2 SVGAGI. The CDR3 loop is CASSYGTGENYGYTF.

The chain is built from TRBV7-2 and TRBJ1-2. CDR1 and CDR2 (germline): SGHTA, FQGNSA. The CDR3 has 13 residues. CDR3 sequence reads: CASSLGPGNGYTF.

This chain links TRBV4-2 with TRBJ1-5; the D call from TCRdb, TRBD1, cannot be confirmed without DNA. The CDR3 is made up of 16 amino acids. Germline V gene sequence: CDR1 LGHNA, CDR2 YNFKEQ. CDR3 sequence reads: CASSQDQAGGNQPQHF.

The rearrangement uses TRBV29-1 and TRBJ2-2; TCRdb designates TRBD2, a call that cannot be tested without DNA. Germline CDR1 and CDR2: SQVTM and ANQGSEA. The CDR3 is 14 residues long. Here the CDR3 reads CSVEGERRTGELFF.

V gene TRBV30 combines with J gene TRBJ1-4; with no DNA, the TCRdb D assignment of TRBD1 cannot be verified. Germline CDR1 and CDR2: GTSNPN and SVGIG (reference sequence). CDR3 length: 13 amino acids. CDR3 amino acids: CAHDSATNEKLFF.

The V gene is TRBV7-8, the J gene TRBJ2-5; TCRdb's assignment of TRBD1 cannot be checked, as there is no DNA. The CDR3 has 15 residues. Germline V gene sequence: CDR1 SGHVS, CDR2 FQNEAQ. The CDR3 region is CASSLVLGPQETQYF.

The V gene is TRBV20-1, the J gene TRBJ1-5. The germline V gene has CDR1 DFQATT and CDR2 SNEGSKA (reference sequence). CDR3 size: 13 residues. CDR3 loop: CSAQTGPHQPQHF.

J is TRBJ2-7 and V is TRBV9; TCRdb designates TRBD2, a call that cannot be tested without DNA. Germline CDR1 reads SGDLS; CDR2 reads YYNGEE. The CDR3 runs to 15 residues. The CDR3 loop is CASSVTLSDFYEQYF.

V and J are TRBV7-6 and TRBJ2-1; absent DNA, TCRdb's TRBD2 call cannot be checked. Per germline, CDR1 SGHVS and CDR2 FNYEAQ. The CDR3 has 14 amino acids. CDR3 protein: CASSFGPHYNEQFF.

The rearrangement uses TRBV14 and TRBJ2-1; TCRdb picks TRBD2, but there is no DNA to check that call. Germline CDR1 and CDR2: SGHDN and FVKESK. The CDR3 covers 21 residues. CDR3 sequence reads: CASSQDLWVLAGGSTINEQFF. Drawing the rest from reference TRBV14 and TRBJ2-1, the complete variable domain is EAGVTQFPSHSVIEKGQTVTLRCDPISGHDNLYWYRRVMGKEIKFLLHFVKESKQDESGMPNNRFLAERTGGTYSTLKVQPAELEDSGVYFCASSQDLWVLAGGSTINEQFFGPGTRLTVL.

The chain uses TRBV29-1 and TRBJ1-1. The CDR3 extends over 13 amino acids. Germline CDR1 SQVTM, CDR2 ANQGSEA. The CDR3 here is CSVEIVGSQEAFF.

The chain uses TRBV19 and TRBJ1-5; TCRdb's assignment of TRBD1 cannot be checked, as there is no DNA. The CDR3 has 14 amino acids. Looked up from germline, CDR1 is LNHDA and CDR2 is SQIVND (reference sequence). This CDR3 reads CASSIVGTGQPQHF.

This chain links TRBV27 with TRBJ2-7; TCRdb selects TRBD2, and the lack of DNA leaves this call unchecked. Per germline, CDR1 MNHEY and CDR2 SMNVEV (reference sequence). The CDR3 is 15 residues long. The CDR3 loop is CASSSPGLAAYEQYF.

The chain recombines TRBV6-5 with TRBJ2-1; TCRdb gives TRBD1 as the D gene, but with no DNA this cannot be confirmed. The V gene's germline CDR1 is MNHEY and CDR2 SVGAGI. CDR3 length equals 13 residues. The CDR3 spells CASRPTGRNEQFF.

The rearrangement links TRBV5-1 to TRBJ1-2; TCRdb outputs TRBD1, but without DNA this stays unchecked. The CDR3 has 12 residues. Germline V gives CDR1 SGHRS, CDR2 YFSETQ. The CDR3 loop is CASSIQGDGYTF.

CDR3 sequence reads: CASSLTGHQPQHF. The chain combines TRBV5-1 with TRBJ1-5. The CDR3 is made up of 13 amino acids. Germline V gene sequence: CDR1 SGHRS, CDR2 YFSETQ.

V gene TRBV15 combines with J gene TRBJ2-7; TCRdb's D gene call, TRBD1, goes unchecked for lack of DNA. There are 14 residues in the CDR3. Germline V gives CDR1 LNHNV, CDR2 YYDKDF (reference sequence). CDR3 sequence: CATSRGDRGYEQYF.

This sequence joins TRBV24-1 and TRBJ1-5; the D call from TCRdb, TRBD1, cannot be confirmed without DNA. CDR3 size: 14 residues. The germline gives CDR1 KGHDR, CDR2 SFDVKD. This CDR3 reads CATSDGTVNQPQHF.

The chain employs TRBV10-2 and TRBJ2-7; checking the TCRdb D call of TRBD1 is not possible without DNA. Germline V lookup: CDR1 WSHSY, CDR2 SAAADI. The CDR3 is made up of 14 amino acids. CDR3 protein: CASKNRGEYYEQYF.

The rearrangement links TRBV12-3 or TRBV12-4 to TRBJ1-1. The CDR3 runs to 14 residues. This chain's CDR3 is CASSFGVMNTEAFF.

V gene TRBV20-1 combines with J gene TRBJ2-2; TCRdb indicates TRBD1, and absent DNA this call remains unverified. This CDR3 is 16 amino acids long. Per germline, CDR1 DFQATT and CDR2 SNEGSKA (reference sequence). The CDR3 protein is CSARVRDRGHGGELFF.

The chain combines TRBV5-1 with TRBJ2-2; TCRdb reports TRBD1, a call that lacks DNA to check it against. The CDR3 loop spans 16 amino acids. Germline CDR1 and CDR2: SGHRS and YFSETQ. The chain's CDR3 is CASSYGQISNTGELFF.

The chain uses TRBV20-1 and TRBJ2-7; with no DNA, the TCRdb D assignment of TRBD1 cannot be verified. Looked up from germline, CDR1 is DFQATT and CDR2 is SNEGSKA (reference sequence). CDR3 length: 15 amino acids. CDR3 protein: CSARSGQGSSYEQYF.